This paragraph covers one T cell receptor beta chain sequence. The source of the sample is a study of control samples from healthy donors and cancer patients. The protocol was immunoSEQ multiplex PCR, while the TCRdb copy is restricted to in-frame clones and leaves out a portion. In the table there are around 140,000 clones, 80% to 95% of which are singletons. Looked up from germline, CDR1 is ENHRY and CDR2 is SYGVKD. The V gene end was trimmed by 3 bases and the J gene end by 4 bases; junction bases not matched to a gene: 7. This CDR3 has 16 amino acids. This receptor was taken from a man aged 18 to 35 in good health. The V call is TRBV10-3, the J call TRBJ2-3; 10 bases fit TRBD1. Sequenced: blood. The CDR3 loop is CAISDAGTGESDTQYF. DNA for the CDR3: TGTGCCATCAGTGACGCCGGGACAGGGGAGTCAGATACGCAGTATTTT.